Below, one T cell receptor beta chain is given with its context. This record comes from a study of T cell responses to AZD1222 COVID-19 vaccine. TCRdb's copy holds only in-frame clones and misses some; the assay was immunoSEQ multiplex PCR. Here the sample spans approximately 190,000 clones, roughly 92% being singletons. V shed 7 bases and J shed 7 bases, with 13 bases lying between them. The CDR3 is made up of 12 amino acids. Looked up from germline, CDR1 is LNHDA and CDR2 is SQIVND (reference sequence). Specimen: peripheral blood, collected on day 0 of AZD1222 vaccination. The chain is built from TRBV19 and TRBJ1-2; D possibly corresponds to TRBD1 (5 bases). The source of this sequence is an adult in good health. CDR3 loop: CASNPGTRGYTF. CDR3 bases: TGTGCCAGTAATCCAGGGACTCGTGGCTACACCTTC.